This T cell receptor (beta chain) was recovered during a study of technical replicates of blood from a handful of donors. Assay used: immunoSEQ multiplex PCR; TCRdb lists only in-frame clones, some missing. The profile shows around 60,000 clones, 85% to 95% of them singletons. This TCR derives from a human donor in good health. Some clones in this sample may be carry-over from other donors' samples. Sequences were obtained from PBMCs.

In DNA form, the CDR3 reads TGTGCCAGCAGTAGGGCAGGGCTGGCCGGGGAGCTGTTTTTT. Translation: CASSRAGLAGELFF. The rearrangement uses TRBV2 and TRBJ2-2; D might be TRBD1 (5 bases). Trimming stripped 5 bases from V and 6 bases from J, with 13 bases between. CDR1 and CDR2 from the germline V gene are SNHLY and FYNNEI. The CDR3 consists of 14 residues.